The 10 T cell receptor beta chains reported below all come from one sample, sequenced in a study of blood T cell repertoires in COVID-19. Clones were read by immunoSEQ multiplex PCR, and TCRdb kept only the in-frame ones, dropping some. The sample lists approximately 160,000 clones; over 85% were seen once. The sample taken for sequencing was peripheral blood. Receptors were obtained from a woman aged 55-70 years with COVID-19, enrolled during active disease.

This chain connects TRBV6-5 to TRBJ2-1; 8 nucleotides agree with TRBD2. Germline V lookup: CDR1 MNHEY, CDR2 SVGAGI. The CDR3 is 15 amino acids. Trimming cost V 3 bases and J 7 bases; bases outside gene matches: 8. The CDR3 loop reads CASSYRRSGGNEQFF. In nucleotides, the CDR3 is TGTGCCAGCAGTTATAGGCGCTCGGGGGGGAATGAGCAGTTCTTC.

CDR3 residues: CASSQIPQGAGNTEAFF. As DNA, the CDR3 is TGTGCCAGCAGTCAAATTCCCCAGGGGGCGGGTAACACTGAAGCTTTCTTT. The J gene is TRBJ1-1, the V gene TRBV6-6; 8 bases line up with TRBD1. Germline V gene sequence: CDR1 MNHNY, CDR2 SVGAGI (reference sequence). The CDR3 spans 17 residues. The V gene end was trimmed by 5 bases and the J gene end by 2 bases; junction bases not matched to a gene: 13.

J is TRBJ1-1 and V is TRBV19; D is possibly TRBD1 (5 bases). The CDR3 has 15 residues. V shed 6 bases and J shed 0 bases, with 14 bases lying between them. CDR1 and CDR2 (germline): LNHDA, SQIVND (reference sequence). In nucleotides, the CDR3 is TGTGCCAGTAGCCCAGGGTCCTCCCTGAACACTGAAGCTTTCTTT. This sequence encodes CASSPGSSLNTEAFF.

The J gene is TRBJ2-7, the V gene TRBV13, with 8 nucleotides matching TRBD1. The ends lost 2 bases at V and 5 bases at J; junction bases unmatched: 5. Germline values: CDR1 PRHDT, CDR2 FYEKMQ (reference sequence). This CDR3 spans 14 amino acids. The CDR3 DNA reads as TGTGCCAGCAGCTTAATAGGGGGACAGGACGAGCAGTACTTC. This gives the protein CASSLIGGQDEQYF.

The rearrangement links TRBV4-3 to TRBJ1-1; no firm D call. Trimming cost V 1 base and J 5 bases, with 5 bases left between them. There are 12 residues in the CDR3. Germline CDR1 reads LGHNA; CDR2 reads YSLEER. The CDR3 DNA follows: TGCGCCAGCAGCCAAGCGGGGACTGAAGCTTTCTTT. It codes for CASSQAGTEAFF.

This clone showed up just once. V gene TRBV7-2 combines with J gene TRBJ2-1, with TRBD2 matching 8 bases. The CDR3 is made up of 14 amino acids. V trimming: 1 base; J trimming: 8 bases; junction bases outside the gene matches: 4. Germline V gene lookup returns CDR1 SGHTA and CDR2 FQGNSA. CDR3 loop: CASSLVGGADEQFF. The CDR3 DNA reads TGTGCCAGCAGCTTAGTCGGGGGGGCGGATGAGCAGTTCTTC.

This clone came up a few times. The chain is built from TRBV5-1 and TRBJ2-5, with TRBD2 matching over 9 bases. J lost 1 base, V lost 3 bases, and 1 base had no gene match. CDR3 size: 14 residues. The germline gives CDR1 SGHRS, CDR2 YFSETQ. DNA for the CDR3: TGCGCCAGCAGCTCGACTAGCGGCCAAGAGACCCAGTACTTC. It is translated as CASSSTSGQETQYF.

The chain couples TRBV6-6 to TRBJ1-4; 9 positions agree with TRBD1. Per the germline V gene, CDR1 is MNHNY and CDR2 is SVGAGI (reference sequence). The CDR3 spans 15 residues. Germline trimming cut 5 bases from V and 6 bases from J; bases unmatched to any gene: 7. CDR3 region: CASSITGTGYEKLFF. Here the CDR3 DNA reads TGTGCCAGCAGTATTACCGGGACAGGGTATGAAAAACTGTTTTTT.

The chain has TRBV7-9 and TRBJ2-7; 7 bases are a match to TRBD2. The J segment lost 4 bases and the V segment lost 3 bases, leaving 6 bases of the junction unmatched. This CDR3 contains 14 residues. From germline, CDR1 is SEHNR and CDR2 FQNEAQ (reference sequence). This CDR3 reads CASSFWSGGYEQYF. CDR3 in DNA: TGTGCCAGCAGCTTTTGGTCCGGGGGGTACGAGCAGTACTTC.

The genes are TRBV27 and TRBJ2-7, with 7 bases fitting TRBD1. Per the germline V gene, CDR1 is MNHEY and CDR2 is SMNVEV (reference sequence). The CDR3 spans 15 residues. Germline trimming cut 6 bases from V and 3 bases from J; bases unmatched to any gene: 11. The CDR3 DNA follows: TGTGCCAGCAGCCTTTCACAGGGGATGAGCTACGAGCAGTACTTC. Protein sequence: CASSLSQGMSYEQYF.